A single T cell receptor (beta chain) is shown here with its context. This sample was taken from a study of blood T cell repertoires in COVID-19. Across the study: T cells, B-cell-depleted T cells, or PBMCs provided the cDNA or gDNA that served as material.

The V gene's germline CDR1 is LNHDA and CDR2 SQIVND (reference sequence). The junction had 4 bases not matched to a gene; V was cut back by 7 bases and J by 1 base. The CDR3 is 15 residues long. Recruits, aged about 18 to 100 years, lived in some 25 US areas. Participants had their cohort set by participant-reported clinical history. The study counted Cohort 3 donors as recovered given two negative PCRs, clearance, or symptom resolution. Produced via immunoSEQ multiplex PCR; TCRdb's table is partial and in-frame only. The sample includes more than 400,000 clones, 90% of them seen just once. The sequence was obtained from a man aged 18-30 years who had recovered from COVID-19. The sample comprised PBMCs or T cells enriched from blood (not recorded which). The chain combines TRBV19 with TRBJ2-2, with 9 positions matching TRBD1. CDR3 residues: CASKAGQGNTGELFF. CDR3 in DNA: TGTGCCAGTAAGGCGGGACAGGGGAACACCGGGGAGCTGTTTTTT.